The 6 T cell receptor beta chains listed next were all sequenced from one sample in a study of molecular identifiers for immune sequencing clone quantification. One entry per CDR3 protein results from TCRdb running MiXCR on the PCR reads. The data show about 8,300 distinct CDR3 sequences, around a third seen once. The sample comprised naive CD8+ T cells from blood, with Jurkat cell RNA spiked in. Sample subset: FACS-sorted CD8+CD4-CCR7+CD45RA+ naive T cells. These receptors came from a human donor in good health. Some libraries in this study had Jurkat cell RNA spiked in.

By share of the sample, this clonotype is medium-sized (0.01 to 0.1%). V and J are TRBV9 and TRBJ2-5; D unresolved. V dropped 0 bases and J dropped 5 bases, with 11 bases sitting between them. Per germline, CDR1 SGDLS and CDR2 YYNGEE. This CDR3 comprises 14 residues. The CDR3 nucleotides read TGTGCCAGCAGCGTAGAAGGAGCTTTCGAGACCCAGTACTTC. This codes for CASSVEGAFETQYF.

In its sample, this clonotype was seen a few times. The chain uses TRBV12-3 or TRBV12-4 and TRBJ2-3, with D hard to call. V was shortened by 5 bases and J by 6 bases, with 6 bases between the two germline ends. This CDR3 has 11 amino acids. The CDR3 loop reads CASSPRDTQYF. In nucleotides, the CDR3 is TGTGCCAGCAGTCCCAGGGATACGCAGTATTTT.

This clonotype was seen only a few times. The gene calls are TRBV25-1 and TRBJ2-4; D gene ambiguous. The CDR3 is 13 residues long. Looked up from germline, CDR1 is MGHDK and CDR2 is SYGVNS. Between the trimmed V and J ends, which lost 3 bases and 5 bases, there was a span of 8 bases. The CDR3 sequence: CASSDLTENIQYF. Written as DNA, the CDR3 is TGTGCCAGCAGTGACCTTACAGAAAACATTCAGTACTTC.

This clonotype was picked up a small number of times. The chain links TRBV7-6 to TRBJ2-2; 13 nucleotides align to TRBD2. The CDR3 is 17 residues long. Looked up from germline, CDR1 is SGHVS and CDR2 is FNYEAQ. V lost 4 bases and J lost 2; bases outside the gene matches: 4. CDR3 nucleotide sequence: TGTGCCAGCAGCTCGGGACTAGCGGGATTAAACACCGGGGAGCTGTTTTTT. As protein: CASSSGLAGLNTGELFF.

This clonotype came up a few times. The J gene is TRBJ1-1, the V gene TRBV27; D ambiguous. CDR3 size: 13 residues. The V end was cut by 2 bases, the J end by 5 bases, with 9 bases between. CDR1 and CDR2 from the germline V gene are MNHEY and SMNVEV (reference sequence). The CDR3 reads CASSLADWTEAFF. The CDR3 bases are TGTGCCAGCAGTTTAGCAGACTGGACTGAAGCTTTCTTT.

This clonotype was seen a handful of times. The V gene is TRBV7-6, the J gene TRBJ2-7; D unresolved. The V end was cut by 5 bases, the J end by 3 bases, with 11 bases between. The CDR3 contains 13 residues. Germline V gene data show CDR1 as SGHVS and CDR2 as FNYEAQ. The chain's CDR3 is CASSPAAIYEQYF. CDR3 bases: TGTGCCAGCAGCCCTGCGGCGATCTACGAGCAGTACTTC.